The text below deals with one TCR beta chain. What it binds is not known. The data were obtained in a study of cytomegalovirus exposure and HLA in healthy donors. This CDR3 region has 11 residues. Germline CDR1 is MGHDK and CDR2 is SYGVNS. J was trimmed by 4 bases and V by 11 bases; bases with no gene match: 3. Use of 60 Vbeta and 13 Jbeta primers characterized the PCR. TCRdb keeps only in-frame clones here, not all; method: immunoSEQ multiplex PCR. The sample lists 77,000 or so clones, around three quarters occurring once. Findings of the study overall: Fewer N-insertions (relative to the roughly 730-donor mean) were reportedly seen in an Asian-associated ancestry cluster in a later analysis. As a later analysis revealed, most CMV-associated TCR beta chains appeared HLA-restricted. Reported findings show TCR beta sequences accurately forecast HLA-A and HLA-B alleles in most subjects. Later analysis found that TCR beta chains associated with HLA were more clonally expanded than other, equally common chains.

The sample consisted of PBMCs. This receptor was identified in a woman in her forties in good health and CMV-seronegative. This chain uses TRBV25-1 with TRBJ1-2; 8 nucleotides match TRBD1. The CDR3 region has the DNA TGTGCCTCGACAGGGGCCTATGGCTACACCTTC. It specifies CASTGAYGYTF.